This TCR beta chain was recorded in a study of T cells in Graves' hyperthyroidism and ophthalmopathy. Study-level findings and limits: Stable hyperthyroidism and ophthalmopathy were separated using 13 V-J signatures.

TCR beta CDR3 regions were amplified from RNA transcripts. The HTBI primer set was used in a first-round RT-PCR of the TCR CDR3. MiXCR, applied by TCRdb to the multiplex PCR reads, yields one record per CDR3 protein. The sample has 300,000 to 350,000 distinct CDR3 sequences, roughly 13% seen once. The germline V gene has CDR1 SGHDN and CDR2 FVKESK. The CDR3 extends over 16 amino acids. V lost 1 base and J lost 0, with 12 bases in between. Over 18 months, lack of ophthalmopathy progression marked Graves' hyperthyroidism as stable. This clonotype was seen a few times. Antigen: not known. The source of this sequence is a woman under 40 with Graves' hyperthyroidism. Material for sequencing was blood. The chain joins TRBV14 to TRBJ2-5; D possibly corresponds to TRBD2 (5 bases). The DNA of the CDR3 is TGTGCCAGCAGCCAAGTGACCCAGCGGAACCAAGAGACCCAGTACTTC. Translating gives CASSQVTQRNQETQYF.